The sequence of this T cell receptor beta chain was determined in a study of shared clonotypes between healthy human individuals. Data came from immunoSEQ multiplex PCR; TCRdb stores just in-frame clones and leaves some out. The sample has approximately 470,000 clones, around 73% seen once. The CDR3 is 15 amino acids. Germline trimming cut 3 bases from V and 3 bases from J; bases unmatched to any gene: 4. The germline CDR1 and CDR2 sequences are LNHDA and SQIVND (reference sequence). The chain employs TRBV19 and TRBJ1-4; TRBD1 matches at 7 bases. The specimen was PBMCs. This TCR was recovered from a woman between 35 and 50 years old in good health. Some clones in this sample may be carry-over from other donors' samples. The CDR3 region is CASSIPGGANEKLFF. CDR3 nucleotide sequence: TGTGCCAGTAGTATCCCAGGGGGTGCTAATGAAAAACTGTTTTTT.